A single sample gave rise to the 26 T cell receptor beta chains below, sequenced in a study of OX40 agonist ivuxolimab in advanced cancers. Clones were read by immunoSEQ multiplex PCR, and TCRdb kept only the in-frame ones, dropping some. The profile shows more than 80,000 clones, about 88% of them singletons. The source was CD4+ or CD8+ T cells sorted from blood, collected in a trial of the OX40 agonist ivuxolimab. The receptors stem from an adult with an advanced solid tumor such as melanoma, head and neck, liver or kidney cancer.

V and J are TRBV27 and TRBJ2-2, with D possibly being TRBD1 (5 bases). The V gene lost 6 bases and the J gene lost 7 bases, with 21 bases spanning the gap. Germline CDR1 is MNHEY and CDR2 is SMNVEV (reference sequence). This CDR3 is 16 amino acids long. The CDR3 here is CASSHYRPGLGGELFF. Here the CDR3 DNA reads TGTGCCAGCAGCCATTATCGTCCAGGGCTTGGCGGGGAGCTGTTTTTT.

The chain has TRBV5-5 and TRBJ1-5; weak D call: TRBD1 (6 bases). Germline V CDR1 and CDR2: SGHKS, YYEKEE (reference sequence). The CDR3 runs 15 residues. V was cut by 3 bases and J by 2 bases, with 12 bases left in between. The CDR3 loop reads CASSSGAGGNQPQHF. The CDR3 bases are TGTGCCAGCAGCTCGGGGGCAGGGGGCAATCAGCCCCAGCATTTT.

The chain links TRBV5-1 to TRBJ2-5, with 8 bases matching TRBD1. Trimming took 0 bases from V and 1 from J; bases not matched to a gene: 8. The CDR3 contains 17 residues. Germline values: CDR1 SGHRS, CDR2 YFSETQ. As DNA, the CDR3 is TGCGCCAGCAGCTTGGCCTATACTACAGGGGGCCAAGAGACCCAGTACTTC. It translates to CASSLAYTTGGQETQYF.

J is TRBJ2-7 and V is TRBV6-4; D is tentatively TRBD1 or TRBD2 (5 bases each). Per the germline V gene, CDR1 is MRHNA and CDR2 is SNTAGT. The CDR3 has 15 amino acids. V was clipped by 7 bases and J by 3 bases, with 19 bases between them. The CDR3 DNA reads TGTGCCAGCATCAGACCTGAGGGACCCATCTACGAGCAGTACTTC. Translation: CASIRPEGPIYEQYF.

This clone turned up a few times. The chain recombines TRBV6-6 with TRBJ1-6; TRBD1 matches at 9 bases. This CDR3 spans 14 amino acids. Germline V gene sequence: CDR1 MNHNY, CDR2 SVGAGI (reference sequence). J was trimmed by 15 bases and V by 4 bases; bases with no gene match: 10. CDR3 sequence (DNA): TGTGCCAGCAGTTCCGACAGGGGGAGGATGGTCCTCCACTTT. Amino acids: CASSSDRGRMVLHF.

The chain is built from TRBV19 and TRBJ1-1; possibly TRBD1 for D (5 bases). The CDR3 length is 13 residues. The germline V gene encodes CDR1 LNHDA and CDR2 SQIVND (reference sequence). The V gene lost 7 bases and the J gene lost 5 bases, with 14 bases spanning the gap. The DNA of the CDR3 is TGTGCCAGTACCCTATGGGGGAGGACTGAAGCTTTCTTT. Residues: CASTLWGRTEAFF. The full variable domain, in which reference TRBV19 and TRBJ1-1 provide the parts outside the CDR3, is DGGITQSPKYLFRKEGQNVTLSCEQNLNHDAMYWYRQDPGQGLRLIYYSQIVNDFQKGDIAEGYSVSREKKESFPLTVTSAQKNPTAFYLCASTLWGRTEAFFGQGTRLTVV.

J is TRBJ2-2 and V is TRBV27; 10 bases are a match to TRBD1. The J segment lost 6 bases and the V segment lost 5 bases, leaving 24 bases of the junction unmatched. Germline V CDR1 and CDR2: MNHEY, SMNVEV (reference sequence). There are 21 residues in the CDR3. The CDR3 region is CASSAYGTGVRTGWRAGELFF. The CDR3, as DNA: TGTGCCAGCAGTGCATATGGGACAGGGGTTCGAACTGGTTGGCGGGCCGGGGAGCTGTTTTTT.

The chain joins TRBV30 to TRBJ1-4; D remains unclear. Trimming stripped 1 base from V and 8 bases from J, with 11 bases between. Germline CDR1 reads GTSNPN; CDR2 reads SVGIG (reference sequence). The CDR3 covers 13 residues. The CDR3 sequence: CAWSEGRQEKLFF. For the CDR3, the DNA is TGTGCCTGGAGTGAAGGGAGGCAAGAAAAACTGTTTTTT.

The V call is TRBV2, the J call TRBJ2-7; D possibly matches TRBD1 or TRBD2 (5 bases each). The CDR3 runs to 15 residues. V was trimmed by 8 bases and J by 3 bases, leaving 20 bases between them. CDR1 is SNHLY and CDR2 is FYNNEI in the germline V gene. The CDR3 DNA sequence: TGTGCCAGCGCCGACCGGGGCTCCGTGAACTACGAGCAGTACTTC. It codes for CASADRGSVNYEQYF.

V gene TRBV7-3 combines with J gene TRBJ2-3; tentatively, D is TRBD1 (6 bases). V shed 5 bases and J shed 1 base, with 16 bases lying between them. Germline V gene data show CDR1 as SGHTA and CDR2 as FQGTGA. The CDR3 is made up of 16 amino acids. Here the CDR3 reads CASSQGWAGGTDTQYF. CDR3 nucleotides: TGTGCCAGCAGCCAGGGGTGGGCAGGGGGCACAGATACGCAGTATTTT. Supplemented by reference TRBV7-3 and TRBJ2-3, the full variable domain reads GAGVSQTPSNKVTEKGKYVELRCDPISGHTALYWYRQSLGQGPEFLIYFQGTGAADDSGLPNDRFFAVRPEGSVSTLKIQRTERGDSAVYLCASSQGWAGGTDTQYFGPGTRLTVL.

This rearrangement joins TRBV5-6 to TRBJ2-5, with D maybe TRBD2 (5 bases). V shed 4 bases and J shed 2 bases, with 15 bases lying between them. The germline gives CDR1 SGHDT, CDR2 YYEEEE. The CDR3 covers 15 residues. The CDR3 DNA sequence: TGTGCCAGCAGCCTATCGAAACTAGGGCAAGAGACCCAGTACTTC. It specifies CASSLSKLGQETQYF. The whole variable domain, remainder taken from reference TRBV5-6 and TRBJ2-5, is DAGVTQSPTHLIKTRGQQVTLRCSPKSGHDTVSWYQQALGQGPQFIFQYYEEEERQRGNFPDRFSGHQFPNYSSELNVNALLLGDSALYLCASSLSKLGQETQYFGPGTRLLVL.

This chain connects TRBV10-2 to TRBJ1-4; possibly TRBD1 for D (6 bases). V shed 4 bases and J shed 4 bases, with 10 bases lying between them. Germline CDR1 and CDR2: WSHSY and SAAADI. The CDR3 sequence is 14 residues long. The CDR3: CASSGTAYNEKLFF. The CDR3 nucleotides are TGCGCCAGCAGTGGGACAGCGTATAATGAAAAACTGTTTTTT.

The rearrangement links TRBV18 to TRBJ1-2, with a weak D call TRBD1 (6 bases). The germline V gene encodes CDR1 KGHSH and CDR2 LQKENI. The V end was cut by 1 base, the J end by 6 bases, with 9 bases between. This CDR3 region has 13 residues. CDR3 sequence: CASSPQGGNGYTF. The CDR3 DNA reads as TGTGCCAGCTCACCACAGGGGGGTAATGGCTACACCTTC.

The chain has TRBV4-1 and TRBJ2-1; 13 nucleotides match TRBD2. The CDR3 length is 19 residues. Per germline, CDR1 MGHRA and CDR2 YSYEKL. V lost 0 bases to trimming and J lost 4 bases; unmatched junction nucleotides: 9. The CDR3 DNA sequence: TGCGCCAGCAGCCAAGAGCGGACTAGCGGGAGTGTGAAGTACAATGAGCAGTTCTTC. Protein: CASSQERTSGSVKYNEQFF.

The chain carries TRBV30 and TRBJ1-2; 7 bases fit TRBD1. V was pared by 6 bases and J by 8 bases, with 15 bases of the junction left unmatched. The CDR3 contains 14 residues. Germline V gene data show CDR1 as GTSNPN and CDR2 as SVGIG (reference sequence). The CDR3 protein is CACRRGQATGGYTF. As DNA, the CDR3 is TGTGCCTGTCGTCGTGGACAGGCAACCGGAGGCTACACCTTC.

This chain uses TRBV7-2 with TRBJ2-7, with 7 bases identical to TRBD2. V dropped 1 base and J dropped 7; count of bases not matched to a gene: 10. In germline, CDR1 is SGHTA, CDR2 FQGNSA. CDR3 length: 15 amino acids. The CDR3 DNA is TGTGCCAGCAGCTTAGGGAGCGGGGCTCAGTATGAGCAGTACTTC. This codes for CASSLGSGAQYEQYF.

This sequence joins TRBV5-6 and TRBJ2-7, with D tentatively TRBD1 (5 bases). V was shortened by 0 bases and J by 0 bases, with 13 bases between the two germline ends. CDR1 and CDR2 from the germline V gene are SGHDT and YYEEEE. The CDR3 runs to 16 residues. The CDR3 is CASSLAYRRSSYEQYF. Written as DNA, the CDR3 is TGTGCCAGCAGCTTGGCCTACAGGCGGAGCTCCTACGAGCAGTACTTC. The whole variable domain, remainder taken from reference TRBV5-6 and TRBJ2-7, is DAGVTQSPTHLIKTRGQQVTLRCSPKSGHDTVSWYQQALGQGPQFIFQYYEEEERQRGNFPDRFSGHQFPNYSSELNVNALLLGDSALYLCASSLAYRRSSYEQYFGPGTRLTVT.

The table lists this clone with a count of one. This chain joins TRBV10-2 and TRBJ1-2, with D maybe TRBD1 (5 bases). The V end lost 6 bases, the J end lost 8 bases, and 16 bases lay between the germline ends. The CDR3 runs 13 residues. Germline V CDR1 and CDR2: WSHSY, SAAADI. CDR3 protein: CASSVEEGFGYTF. In nucleotides, the CDR3 is TGCGCCAGCAGCGTAGAAGAGGGGTTCGGCTACACCTTC.

This chain joins TRBV7-9 and TRBJ2-3; D uncertain. V was cut by 1 base and J by 5 bases, with 13 bases left in between. Germline assignment: CDR1 SEHNR and CDR2 FQNEAQ (reference sequence). This CDR3 region has 15 residues. This chain's CDR3 is CASSLEGTMGDTQYF. The CDR3 nucleotides are TGTGCCAGCAGCTTAGAGGGAACGATGGGAGATACGCAGTATTTT.

The chain recombines TRBV10-3 with TRBJ1-2; D is possibly TRBD1 (5 bases). V shed 3 bases and J shed 3 bases, with 11 bases lying between them. The CDR3 sequence is 14 residues long. Germline CDR1 and CDR2: ENHRY and SYGVKD. This chain's CDR3 is CAISDSGGDYGYTF. CDR3 sequence (DNA): TGTGCCATCAGTGACTCCGGGGGGGACTATGGCTACACCTTC.

This clone was observed a few times. The J gene is TRBJ1-2, the V gene TRBV5-6; D might be TRBD1 (6 bases). The CDR3 runs to 13 residues. Germline-derived CDR1 and CDR2 are SGHDT and YYEEEE. The V and J ends lost 2 bases and 7 bases respectively, with 12 bases between them. Here the CDR3 DNA reads TGTGCCAGCAGCTTCCACAGGGCGGGTGGCTACACCTTC. Translating gives CASSFHRAGGYTF. The complete variable domain, with remaining parts taken from reference TRBV5-6 and TRBJ1-2, reads DAGVTQSPTHLIKTRGQQVTLRCSPKSGHDTVSWYQQALGQGPQFIFQYYEEEERQRGNFPDRFSGHQFPNYSSELNVNALLLGDSALYLCASSFHRAGGYTFGSGTRLTVV.

The V call is TRBV5-1, the J call TRBJ2-7; D is perhaps TRBD1 (6 bases). The CDR3 contains 14 residues. Deletions cut 2 bases from V and 5 bases from J, with 14 bases between. Germline V gene lookup returns CDR1 SGHRS and CDR2 YFSETQ. The CDR3 loop is CASSLTTGSNEQYF. The DNA of the CDR3 is TGCGCCAGCAGCTTAACCACAGGGTCGAACGAGCAGTACTTC.

This clone was seen just once. Written as DNA, the CDR3 is TGCGCCAGCAGCTTGGCTAGACAGCAACGTTACACCGGGGAGCTGTTTTTT. It encodes CASSLARQQRYTGELFF. The chain links TRBV5-1 to TRBJ2-2; D possibly corresponds to TRBD1 (5 bases). Deletions cut 0 bases from V and 3 bases from J, with 15 bases between. CDR3 length equals 17 residues. Germline values: CDR1 SGHRS, CDR2 YFSETQ. Together with reference TRBV5-1 and TRBJ2-2, the CDR3 gives the full variable domain: KAGVTQTPRYLIKTRGQQVTLSCSPISGHRSVSWYQQTPGQGLQFLFEYFSETQRNKGNFPGRFSGRQFSNSRSEMNVSTLELGDSALYLCASSLARQQRYTGELFFGEGSRLTVL.

This chain links TRBV5-1 with TRBJ1-2; D might be TRBD1 (5 bases). From germline, CDR1 is SGHRS and CDR2 YFSETQ. V was clipped by 0 bases and J by 3 bases, with 6 bases between them. This CDR3 contains 13 residues. CDR3 DNA sequence: TGCGCCAGCAGCTTGGGGGGGTACTATGGCTACACCTTC. This gives the protein CASSLGGYYGYTF.

The CDR3 spells CASSSGTGAINQPQHF. The CDR3 DNA reads TGTGCCAGCAGCTCAGGGACAGGGGCCATCAATCAGCCCCAGCATTTT. The chain uses TRBV5-8 and TRBJ1-5, with 10 bases identical to TRBD1. The germline CDR1 and CDR2 sequences are SGHTS and YDEGEE. Germline trimming cut 3 bases from V and 3 bases from J; bases unmatched to any gene: 6. CDR3 size: 16 residues.

The chain couples TRBV5-1 to TRBJ2-7; 9 bases agree with TRBD1. The CDR3 is made up of 14 amino acids. With 3 bases clipped from V and 2 bases from J, the junction kept 3 bases outside the gene matches. Looked up from germline, CDR1 is SGHRS and CDR2 is YFSETQ. CDR3: CASSSGTGTYEQYF. The CDR3 DNA sequence: TGCGCCAGCAGCTCGGGGACAGGGACCTACGAGCAGTACTTC.